These 17 T cell receptor beta chains were all obtained from the same sample, sequenced in a study of T cells in Graves' hyperthyroidism and ophthalmopathy. What was amplified from RNA transcripts were TCR beta CDR3 regions. Initially, a first-round RT-PCR of the TCR CDR3 employed the HTBI primer set. TCRdb reanalysed the multiplex PCR reads using MiXCR and keeps one entry per CDR3 protein. The top ten clones hold 7.7% of a sample with about 420,000 distinct CDR3 sequences, 15% to 19% of them seen once. Sample: blood. The receptors stem from a young woman with Graves' hyperthyroidism.

This clonotype was counted between two and nine times. V and J are TRBV5-6 and TRBJ1-4; D is unresolved. The germline V and J ends were trimmed by 2 bases and 6 bases, with 11 bases remaining between them. CDR3 length equals 14 residues. From germline, CDR1 is SGHDT and CDR2 YYEEEE. For the CDR3, the DNA is TGTGCCAGCAGCTTCGGGCAGGAGGATGAAAAACTGTTTTTT. It translates to CASSFGQEDEKLFF. The entire variable domain, with the rest obtained from reference TRBV5-6 and TRBJ1-4, is as follows: DAGVTQSPTHLIKTRGQQVTLRCSPKSGHDTVSWYQQALGQGPQFIFQYYEEEERQRGNFPDRFSGHQFPNYSSELNVNALLLGDSALYLCASSFGQEDEKLFFGSGTQLSVL.

The sample holds a few counts of this clonotype. The genes are TRBV6-1 and TRBJ2-5, with D unresolved. Trimming cost V 0 bases and J 4 bases, with 18 bases left between them. The CDR3 covers 17 residues. Germline V gene lookup returns CDR1 MNHNS and CDR2 SASEGT. CDR3 loop: CASSEAFIGPLRETQYF. The CDR3, as DNA: TGTGCCAGCAGTGAAGCGTTCATAGGACCCCTAAGAGAGACCCAGTACTTC.

In this sample, this clonotype turned up a few times. The chain carries TRBV12-3 or TRBV12-4 and TRBJ2-2; TRBD2 matches at 10 bases. This CDR3 comprises 18 residues. Trimming removed 3 bases from V and 4 bases from J; junction bases left unmatched: 11. This CDR3 reads CASSFSPLAGSATGELFF. As DNA, the CDR3 is TGTGCCAGCAGTTTTTCCCCACTAGCGGGGAGTGCCACCGGGGAGCTGTTTTTT.

This clonotype was found a few times. At one end the junction does not follow the germline gene, possibly because of a read error. The CDR3 DNA follows: TGTGCTAGCAGCACCCGGACGCCACCAGCCGAGCAGTTCTTC. Translation gives CASSTRTPPAEQFF. The genes are TRBV7-7 and TRBJ2-1, with D hard to call. Germline V gives CDR1 SSHAT, CDR2 FNYEAQ (reference sequence). This CDR3 is 14 amino acids long.

CDR3 sequence (DNA): TGTGCCAGCAGGTCGGTGACAGGGGCGTACGAGCAGTACTTC. The encoded protein is CASRSVTGAYEQYF. The chain links TRBV6-1 to TRBJ2-7, with 8 bases aligning to TRBD1. The germline V gene encodes CDR1 MNHNS and CDR2 SASEGT. The trim removed 6 bases at V and 4 bases at J, leaving 8 bases unmatched. The CDR3 runs to 14 residues.

This clonotype occurred many times. The chain combines TRBV12-3 or TRBV12-4 with TRBJ2-6, with no clear D. V lost 3 bases, J lost 2 bases, and 17 bases lay in between. The CDR3 runs 18 residues. CDR3 sequence reads: CASSFPPQRYAGANVLTF. The CDR3 coding sequence is TGTGCCAGCAGTTTCCCACCTCAACGGTATGCTGGGGCCAACGTCCTGACTTTC.

The chain combines TRBV20-1 with TRBJ2-1, with 10 bases identical to TRBD1. CDR1 is DFQATT, CDR2 SNEGSKA, per germline (reference sequence). This CDR3 is built from 15 residues. V gave up 3 bases and J gave up 6 bases; unmatched junction bases: 8. The CDR3 DNA follows: TGCAGTGCTAGGAAGGGGACAGGGGATTTCAATGAGCAGTTCTTC. The encoded protein is CSARKGTGDFNEQFF.

This clonotype was detected a few times. The chain carries TRBV20-1 and TRBJ2-3; 8 bases align to TRBD1. Germline assignment: CDR1 DFQATT and CDR2 SNEGSKA (reference sequence). This CDR3 has 12 amino acids. With 3 bases clipped from V and 6 bases from J, the junction kept 2 bases outside the gene matches. The CDR3 spells CSASWTGDTQYF. For the CDR3, the DNA is TGCAGTGCTAGTTGGACAGGGGATACGCAGTATTTT.

This clonotype was detected many times. The chain combines TRBV20-1 with TRBJ2-3, with TRBD2 as a possible D gene (5 bases). The CDR3 is made up of 14 amino acids. Germline V gives CDR1 DFQATT, CDR2 SNEGSKA (reference sequence). The germline V and J ends were trimmed by 4 bases and 1 base, with 12 bases remaining between them. CDR3 in amino acids: CSANERSGTDTQYF. For the CDR3, the DNA is TGCAGTGCTAATGAGCGGTCGGGCACAGATACGCAGTATTTT.

This clonotype was counted many times. The genes are TRBV20-1 and TRBJ2-7; TRBD1 agrees at 7 bases. The CDR3 contains 15 residues. CDR1 is DFQATT, CDR2 SNEGSKA, per germline (reference sequence). With V trimmed by 0 bases and J by 6 bases, 11 bases remained unmatched. CDR3 residues: CSARDLRTGAFEQYF. In DNA, the CDR3 is TGCAGTGCTAGAGATCTCCGGACAGGCGCCTTCGAGCAGTACTTC.

V and J are TRBV6-4 and TRBJ1-5, with 8 bases identical to TRBD1. The germline CDR1 and CDR2 sequences are MRHNA and SNTAGT. Trimming at V came to 0 bases and at J to 4 bases, leaving 2 bases not matched to a gene. The CDR3 is made up of 15 amino acids. In DNA form, the CDR3 reads TGTGCCAGCAGTGACTCCCAGGGGGCGAATCAGCCCCAGCATTTT. Protein sequence: CASSDSQGANQPQHF.

This clonotype has ten or more counts. The rearrangement joins TRBV6-1 to TRBJ1-2; 10 bases are shared with TRBD1. Germline-derived CDR1 and CDR2 are MNHNS and SASEGT. The CDR3 covers 13 residues. Unmatched junction bases numbered 4, after V lost 5 bases and J lost 7 bases. Written as DNA, the CDR3 is TGTGCCAGCAGTCAGACAGGGGGCAGTGGCTACACCTTC. It is translated as CASSQTGGSGYTF.

This clonotype was observed many times. This chain uses TRBV20-1 with TRBJ2-3; 9 nucleotides line up with TRBD2. Germline V gives CDR1 DFQATT, CDR2 SNEGSKA (reference sequence). CDR3 length: 19 amino acids. The V gene end was trimmed by 1 base and the J gene end by 4 bases; junction bases not matched to a gene: 18. For the CDR3, the DNA is TGCAGTGCTAGAGGTACCCCCGGGTCGAGCGGGGGGAGGTCAGATACGCAGTATTTT. Translating gives CSARGTPGSSGGRSDTQYF.

This clonotype was seen ten or more times. The chain recombines TRBV20-1 with TRBJ2-5; 9 nucleotides line up with TRBD2. Germline lookup yields CDR1 DFQATT and CDR2 SNEGSKA (reference sequence). With V trimmed by 3 bases and J by 5 bases, 7 bases remained unmatched. This CDR3 has 14 amino acids. CDR3 region: CSARGRGGGETQYF. The CDR3 coding sequence is TGCAGTGCTAGGGGGCGCGGGGGGGGCGAGACCCAGTACTTC.

Points on this clonotype: At one end, the junction sequence differs from germline, possibly due to a read error. This chain joins TRBV19 and TRBJ2-7; unclear D gene. This CDR3 comprises 17 residues. Germline V gene lookup returns CDR1 LNHDA and CDR2 SQIVND (reference sequence). CDR3 amino acids: CASSIGLPWILPYEQYF. The CDR3 DNA is TGTGCCAGTAGCATAGGTCTGCCATGGATTCTTCCCTACGAGCAGTACTTC.

This clonotype was counted between two and nine times. This chain links TRBV19 with TRBJ1-2, with D tentatively TRBD1 (5 bases). V lost 9 bases to trimming and J lost 5 bases, with 13 bases between them. The germline gives CDR1 LNHDA, CDR2 SQIVND (reference sequence). The CDR3 covers 12 residues. The CDR3 sequence: CASLDGGYGYTF. CDR3 sequence (DNA): TGTGCCAGCCTTGATGGGGGGTATGGCTACACCTTC. Together with reference TRBV19 and TRBJ1-2, the CDR3 gives the full variable domain: DGGITQSPKYLFRKEGQNVTLSCEQNLNHDAMYWYRQDPGQGLRLIYYSQIVNDFQKGDIAEGYSVSREKKESFPLTVTSAQKNPTAFYLCASLDGGYGYTFGSGTRLTVV.

Ten or more counts support this clonotype. The J gene is TRBJ2-2, the V gene TRBV20-1, with D uncertain. The CDR3 is 15 residues long. Germline V gene data show CDR1 as DFQATT and CDR2 as SNEGSKA (reference sequence). V was cut by 6 bases and J by 0 bases, with 14 bases left in between. The CDR3 DNA reads as TGCAGTGCCAACCCCCTACTACCGAACACCGGGGAGCTGTTTTTT. Translating it yields CSANPLLPNTGELFF.